This TCR beta chain was recorded in a study of T-cell reconstitution after alpha-beta-depleted transplantation in children. As it was prepared, the TCRbeta library received unique molecular identifiers. TCRdb re-called the PCR reads with MiXCR, one entry per CDR3 protein. This table has around 96,000 distinct CDR3 sequences, 10% to 15% appearing once. Germline V gene data show CDR1 as SGHTA and CDR2 as FQGNSA. The CDR3 extends over 13 amino acids. V was trimmed by 3 bases and J by 2 bases, leaving 8 bases between them. This clonotype was seen ten or more times. This chain connects TRBV7-2 to TRBJ2-7, with no clear D. The material was PBMCs from the stem cell graft donor, obtained from the stem cell graft. This TCR came from a human donor who donated a stem cell graft to a child with inherited bone marrow failure. CDR3 in amino acids: CASSFGLTYEQYF. CDR3 nucleotides: TGTGCCAGCAGCTTCGGTCTAACCTACGAGCAGTACTTC.